The entry below gives a single T cell receptor beta chain sequence along with its context. The antigen remains undetermined. These data come from a study of vaccination effects on CD4 cells after COVID-19. Study summary: PBMC cultures contained some 2.1 million cells per well, 9 to 10 IU/ml IL-2 and roughly 10 ug/ml peptides. Overall study findings and caveats: Relatively few convalescent patients took part in the study, which had no early post-infection timepoints.

The CDR3 is 15 amino acids. V lost 4 bases to trimming and J lost 1 base, with 12 bases between them. Germline V gives CDR1 SGDLS, CDR2 YYNGEE. CD4+ T cell isolation took place after about nine days of culture. Researchers swapped half the medium for IL-2 medium on both days 3 and 7. Only in-frame clones appear in the TCRdb table, and some are missing; sequencing was by immunoSEQ multiplex PCR. The table has roughly 36,000 clones, 65% to 80% seen once. The chain recombines TRBV9 with TRBJ2-1; no clear D. The sample consisted of CD4+ T cells from PBMCs cultured without peptide, taken before COVID-19 vaccination. This clonotype originated in a human donor who received a COVID-19 vaccine. CDR3 sequence: CASSPRPASYNEQFF. CDR3 in DNA: TGTGCCAGCAGCCCGCGCCCAGCGTCCTACAATGAGCAGTTCTTC.